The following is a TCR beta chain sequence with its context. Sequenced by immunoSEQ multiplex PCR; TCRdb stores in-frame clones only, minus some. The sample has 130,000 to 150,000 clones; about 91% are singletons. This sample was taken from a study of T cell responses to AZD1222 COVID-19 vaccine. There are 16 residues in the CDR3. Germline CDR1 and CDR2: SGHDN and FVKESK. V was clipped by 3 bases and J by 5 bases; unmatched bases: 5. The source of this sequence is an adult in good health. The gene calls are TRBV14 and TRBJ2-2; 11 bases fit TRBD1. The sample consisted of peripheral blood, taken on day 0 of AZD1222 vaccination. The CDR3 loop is CASSHGQGALTGELFF. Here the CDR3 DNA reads TGTGCCAGCAGCCACGGACAGGGGGCCCTTACCGGGGAGCTGTTTTTT.